Presented here are 9 T cell receptor beta chains from one specimen sequenced in a study of control samples from healthy donors and cancer patients. Clones were read by immunoSEQ multiplex PCR, and TCRdb kept only the in-frame ones, dropping some. The data show 150,000 or so clones, 90% to 95% seen once. Sequenced: blood. These receptors all stem from a woman aged 40 to 50 in good health.

CDR3 sequence reads: CASSRNLKAFF. CDR3 DNA sequence: TGTGCCAGCAGTCGAAATTTGAAAGCTTTCTTT. The chain couples TRBV11-2 to TRBJ1-1; no clear D. The CDR3 contains 11 residues. Between the trimmed V and J ends, which lost 6 bases and 9 bases, there was a span of 11 bases. Germline CDR1 reads SGHAT; CDR2 reads FQNNGV.

The chain joins TRBV5-4 to TRBJ1-6, with D hard to call. The length of the CDR3 is 17 residues. Between the trimmed V and J ends, which lost 2 bases and 0 bases, there was a span of 12 bases. CDR1 and CDR2 from the germline V gene are SGHNT and YYREEE (reference sequence). The CDR3 sequence is CASSFELTSSYNSPLHF. The CDR3 DNA is TGTGCCAGCAGCTTCGAATTAACGAGCTCCTATAATTCACCCCTCCACTTT. The full variable domain, its missing parts supplied by reference TRBV5-4 and TRBJ1-6, is ETGVTQSPTHLIKTRGQQVTLRCSSQSGHNTVSWYQQALGQGPQFIFQYYREEENGRGNFPPRFSGLQFPNYSSELNVNALELDDSALYLCASSFELTSSYNSPLHFGNGTRLTVT.

V gene TRBV18 combines with J gene TRBJ1-1; D gene uncertain. V shed 0 bases and J shed 5 bases, with 7 bases lying between them. CDR1 is KGHSH and CDR2 is LQKENI in the germline V gene. The CDR3 length is 13 residues. CDR3 sequence (DNA): TGTGCCAGCTCACCACCCTATTTAACTGAAGCTTTCTTT. Translated: CASSPPYLTEAFF.

This rearrangement joins TRBV28 to TRBJ2-7, with TRBD1 matching 9 bases. The CDR3 consists of 15 residues. V trimming: 6 bases; J trimming: 1 base; junction bases outside the gene matches: 7. Per the germline V gene, CDR1 is MDHEN and CDR2 is SYDVKM. In nucleotides, the CDR3 is TGTGCCAGCAGGTCACCCGGGACAGGGTCCTACGAGCAGTACTTC. It codes for CASRSPGTGSYEQYF.

The CDR3 sequence: CASSLGTGGSTEAFF. The CDR3 DNA reads as TGTGCCAGCAGTTTAGGGACAGGGGGTAGTACTGAAGCTTTCTTT. The chain employs TRBV27 and TRBJ1-1; 11 nucleotides match TRBD1. The V gene's germline CDR1 is MNHEY and CDR2 SMNVEV (reference sequence). J was trimmed by 5 bases and V by 2 bases; bases with no gene match: 4. The CDR3 runs 15 residues.

The chain combines TRBV4-2 with TRBJ1-2; 8 nucleotides agree with TRBD1. CDR1 and CDR2 from the germline V gene are LGHNA and YNFKEQ. The junction had 7 bases not matched to a gene; V was cut back by 4 bases and J by 3 bases. This CDR3 is 15 amino acids long. CDR3 residues: CASSPGQGSDYGYTF. DNA for the CDR3: TGTGCCAGCAGCCCTGGACAGGGTAGCGACTATGGCTACACCTTC.

This rearrangement joins TRBV4-3 to TRBJ1-1; D ambiguous. V lost 0 bases and J 2 bases, leaving 10 bases between the germline ends. Germline values: CDR1 LGHNA, CDR2 YSLEER. CDR3 length: 15 amino acids. In DNA, the CDR3 is TGCGCCAGCAGCCAAGACCGGAGATTTAACACTGAAGCTTTCTTT. It is translated as CASSQDRRFNTEAFF.

The chain links TRBV19 to TRBJ2-5; D is undetermined. Germline lookup yields CDR1 LNHDA and CDR2 SQIVND (reference sequence). The CDR3 totals 12 residues. V lost 1 base to trimming and J lost 4 bases, with 4 bases between them. CDR3 nucleotide sequence: TGTGCCAGTAGTATAGGGGGAGAGACCCAGTACTTC. Its protein is CASSIGGETQYF.

The rearrangement joins TRBV4-3 to TRBJ1-5; D gene uncertain. This CDR3 is built from 15 residues. V lost 4 bases to trimming and J lost 8 bases, with 18 bases between them. CDR1 is LGHNA and CDR2 is YSLEER in the germline V gene. CDR3 protein: CASSPLVSSGEPQHF. The DNA of the CDR3 is TGCGCCAGCAGCCCCCTGGTTTCTTCCGGGGAGCCCCAGCATTTT.